This T cell receptor (beta chain) is drawn from a study of blood T cell repertoires in COVID-19. The wider study: Sample material is recorded as cDNA or gDNA derived from T cells, B-cell-depleted T cells, or PBMCs.

In the original processing: Nucleated cell number was recorded as an estimate derived from reference gene primer amplification. Using immunoSEQ multiplex PCR, the repertoire was profiled, and TCRdb retains in-frame clones only, with some absent. V and J calls and clone size are copied from that table; D and trimming were computed from the DNA. The data contain roughly 400,000 clones, 88% of them singletons. The source is a woman aged 40 to 50 with acute COVID-19. Material for sequencing was PBMCs or T cells enriched from blood (not recorded which).

CDR3 protein: CAISEAARSTEAFF. CDR3 DNA sequence: TGTGCCATCAGTGAGGCCGCTAGGAGCACTGAAGCTTTCTTT. V and J are TRBV10-3 and TRBJ1-1; D is ambiguous. CDR1 and CDR2 from the germline V gene are ENHRY and SYGVKD. The CDR3 totals 14 residues. Trimming removed 2 bases at V and 4 bases at J, with 11 bases between.